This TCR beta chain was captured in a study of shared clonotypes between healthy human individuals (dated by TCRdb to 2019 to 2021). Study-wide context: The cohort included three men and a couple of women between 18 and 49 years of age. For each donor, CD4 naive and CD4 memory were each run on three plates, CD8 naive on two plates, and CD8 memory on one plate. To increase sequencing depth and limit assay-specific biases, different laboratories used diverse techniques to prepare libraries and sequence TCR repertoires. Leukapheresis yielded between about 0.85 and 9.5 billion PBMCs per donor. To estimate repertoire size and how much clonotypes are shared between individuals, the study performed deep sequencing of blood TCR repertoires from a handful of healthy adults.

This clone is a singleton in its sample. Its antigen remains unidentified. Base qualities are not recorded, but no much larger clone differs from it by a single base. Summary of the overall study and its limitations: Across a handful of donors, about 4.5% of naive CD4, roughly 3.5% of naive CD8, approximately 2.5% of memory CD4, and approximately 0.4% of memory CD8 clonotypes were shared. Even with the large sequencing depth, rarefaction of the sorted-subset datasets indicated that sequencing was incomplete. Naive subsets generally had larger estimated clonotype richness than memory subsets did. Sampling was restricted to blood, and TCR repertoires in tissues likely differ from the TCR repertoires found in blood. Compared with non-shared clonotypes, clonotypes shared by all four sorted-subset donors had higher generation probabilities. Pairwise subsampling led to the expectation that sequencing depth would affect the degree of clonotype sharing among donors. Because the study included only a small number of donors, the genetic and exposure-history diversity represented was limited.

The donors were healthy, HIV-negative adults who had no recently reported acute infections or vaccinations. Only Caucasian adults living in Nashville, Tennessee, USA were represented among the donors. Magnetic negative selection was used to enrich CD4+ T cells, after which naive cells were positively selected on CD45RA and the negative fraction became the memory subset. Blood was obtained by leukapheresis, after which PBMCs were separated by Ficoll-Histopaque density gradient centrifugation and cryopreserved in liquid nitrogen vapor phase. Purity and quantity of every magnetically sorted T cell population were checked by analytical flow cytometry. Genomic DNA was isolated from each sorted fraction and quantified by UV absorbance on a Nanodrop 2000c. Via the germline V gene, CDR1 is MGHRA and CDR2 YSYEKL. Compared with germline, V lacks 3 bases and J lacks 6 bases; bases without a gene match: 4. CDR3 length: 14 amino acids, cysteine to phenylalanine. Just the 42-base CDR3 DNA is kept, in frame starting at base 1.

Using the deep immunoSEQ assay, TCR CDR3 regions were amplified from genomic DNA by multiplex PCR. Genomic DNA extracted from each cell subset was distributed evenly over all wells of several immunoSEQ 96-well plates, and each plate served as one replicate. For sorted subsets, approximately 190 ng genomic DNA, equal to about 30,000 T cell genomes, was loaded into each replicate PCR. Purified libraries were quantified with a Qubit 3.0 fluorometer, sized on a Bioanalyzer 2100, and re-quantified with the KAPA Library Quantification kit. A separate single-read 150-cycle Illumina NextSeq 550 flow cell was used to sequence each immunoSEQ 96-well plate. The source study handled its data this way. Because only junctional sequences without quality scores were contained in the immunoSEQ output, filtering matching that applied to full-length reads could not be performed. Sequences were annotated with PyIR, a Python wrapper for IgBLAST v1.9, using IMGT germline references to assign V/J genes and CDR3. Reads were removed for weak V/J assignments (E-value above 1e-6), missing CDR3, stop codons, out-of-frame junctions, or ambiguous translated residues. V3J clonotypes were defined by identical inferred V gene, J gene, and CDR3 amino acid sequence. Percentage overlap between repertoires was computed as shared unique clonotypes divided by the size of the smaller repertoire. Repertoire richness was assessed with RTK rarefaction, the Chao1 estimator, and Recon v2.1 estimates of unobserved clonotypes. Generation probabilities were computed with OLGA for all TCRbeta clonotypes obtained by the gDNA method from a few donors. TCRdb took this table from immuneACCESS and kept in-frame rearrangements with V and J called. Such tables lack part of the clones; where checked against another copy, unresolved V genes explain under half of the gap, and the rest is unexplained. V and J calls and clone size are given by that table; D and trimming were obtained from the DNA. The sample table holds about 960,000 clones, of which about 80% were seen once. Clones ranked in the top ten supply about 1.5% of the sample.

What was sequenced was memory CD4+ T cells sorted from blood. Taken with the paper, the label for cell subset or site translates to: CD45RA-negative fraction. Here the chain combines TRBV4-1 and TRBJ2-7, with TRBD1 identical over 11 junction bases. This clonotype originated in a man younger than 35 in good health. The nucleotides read TGCGCCAGCAGCCAGGCCGGGACAGGGGGCGAGCAGTACTTC. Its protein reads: CASSQAGTGGEQYF.